This entry features one T cell receptor beta chain sequence. Its target is not known. These data are taken from a study of shared clonotypes between healthy human individuals. Study-wide results and limits: Tissue TCR repertoires likely differ from these blood-only repertoires.

At a deep level, the assay was run. The material for each subset, its genomic DNA, was split evenly across several immunoSEQ plates. Original analysis: Filtering differed, since immunoSEQ gave only junction sequences and no quality scores. Clones were sequenced by immunoSEQ multiplex PCR, and TCRdb holds only the in-frame ones, with some missing. V and J calls and clone size are copied from that table; D and trimming were computed from the DNA. The profile shows about 490,000 clones, less than 80% of them singletons. The specimen was PBMCs. The receptor comes from a woman aged 40 to 55 in good health. Some clones in this sample may be carry-over from other donors' samples.

CDR3 protein: CASSRKDGNTEAFF. CDR3 bases: TGCGCCAGCAGCAGAAAGGACGGGAACACTGAAGCTTTCTTT. V usage is TRBV5-1 and J usage is TRBJ1-1; D unresolved. The ends were cut back, 4 bases at V and 1 base at J, with 11 bases in the middle. Looked up from germline, CDR1 is SGHRS and CDR2 is YFSETQ. This CDR3 comprises 14 residues.